The following is a T cell receptor beta chain sequence with its context. The antigen remains undetermined. This record comes from a study of cytomegalovirus exposure and HLA in healthy donors. Researchers ran the PCR with 60 Vbeta and 13 Jbeta primers. Clones were sequenced by immunoSEQ multiplex PCR, and TCRdb holds only the in-frame ones, with some missing. The sample yields around 77,000 clones, roughly 74% seen once. Notes on the study in general: Later, TCR association rates were found to vary by HLA locus, highest for DRB1 and lowest for HLA-C.

The clonotype was recovered from a man aged 35-49 years in good health and CMV-seronegative. Sample: PBMCs.

The CDR3 coding sequence is TGTGCCAGCAGTAGACAGGGGGCTCAGCCCCAGCATTTT. Its protein product is CASSRQGAQPQHF. The chain uses TRBV2 and TRBJ1-5; 10 bases are shared with TRBD1. Unmatched junction bases numbered 1, after V lost 5 bases and J lost 6 bases. This CDR3 region has 13 residues. Germline V gives CDR1 SNHLY, CDR2 FYNNEI.